The 16 T cell receptor beta chains presented below share a single source sample, sequenced in a study of OX40 agonist ivuxolimab in advanced cancers. Assay: immunoSEQ multiplex PCR; the TCRdb copy retains only in-frame clones and omits some. The sample holds about 26,000 clones, roughly 80% seen once. Sequencing used CD4+ or CD8+ T cells sorted from blood, obtained in a trial of the OX40 agonist ivuxolimab. These receptors originate from an adult with an advanced solid tumor such as melanoma, head and neck, liver or kidney cancer.

The chain combines TRBV10-2 with TRBJ2-7; 7 positions match TRBD1. With 8 bases clipped from V and 5 bases from J, the junction kept 9 bases outside the gene matches. This CDR3 has 13 amino acids. Germline-derived CDR1 and CDR2 are WSHSY and SAAADI. CDR3 coding DNA: TGCGCCAGCCTCGGCACAGGGGACCACGAGCAGTACTTC. The encoded protein is CASLGTGDHEQYF.

V is TRBV6-5 and J is TRBJ2-1; 9 nucleotides line up with TRBD2. Germline CDR1 MNHEY, CDR2 SVGAGI. With 4 bases clipped from V and 2 bases from J, the junction kept 3 bases outside the gene matches. This CDR3 is 15 amino acids long. The CDR3 DNA reads TGTGCCAGCAGTTTCTCTAGCGGGGCCTACAATGAGCAGTTCTTC. Protein product: CASSFSSGAYNEQFF.

The genes are TRBV10-3 and TRBJ2-1; D call uncertain. Trimming stripped 4 bases from V and 5 bases from J, with 9 bases between. Germline CDR1 and CDR2: ENHRY and SYGVKD. The CDR3 runs 13 residues. The CDR3 loop reads CAISVSVNNEQFF. CDR3 in DNA: TGTGCCATCAGTGTTAGTGTTAACAATGAGCAGTTCTTC.

This clone was counted only a few times. The chain uses TRBV9 and TRBJ2-1; no definite D call. CDR1 and CDR2 (germline): SGDLS, YYNGEE. This CDR3 comprises 16 residues. Trimming removed 0 bases at V and 0 bases at J, with 10 bases between. This CDR3 reads CASSVENSDSYNEQFF. Written as DNA, the CDR3 is TGTGCCAGCAGCGTAGAAAACAGTGACTCCTACAATGAGCAGTTCTTC.

The count of this clone is one. This rearrangement joins TRBV5-5 to TRBJ2-7; either TRBD1 or TRBD2 may supply D (5 bases each). Trimming took 5 bases from V and 5 from J, leaving 17 bases between them. The CDR3 totals 14 residues. Germline V gives CDR1 SGHKS, CDR2 YYEKEE (reference sequence). The chain's CDR3 is CASRNEGYWNEQYF. CDR3 DNA: TGTGCCAGCAGGAACGAGGGGTATTGGAACGAGCAGTACTTC.

The gene calls are TRBV29-1 and TRBJ2-1; TRBD2 matches 13 bases. There are 13 residues in the CDR3. V gave up 7 bases and J gave up 8 bases; unmatched junction bases: 5. Germline V gives CDR1 SQVTM, CDR2 ANQGSEA. DNA for the CDR3: TGCAGCGGGGGACTAGCGGGATTCTATGAGCAGTTCTTC. Protein product: CSGGLAGFYEQFF.

The rearrangement joins TRBV6-5 to TRBJ2-5; the D call may be TRBD1 or TRBD2 (5 bases each). V was cut by 0 bases and J by 2 bases, with 10 bases left in between. This CDR3 has 15 amino acids. CDR1 is MNHEY and CDR2 is SVGAGI in the germline V gene. CDR3 nucleotides: TGTGCCAGCAGTTACTCGACCGGGGCTCAAGAGACCCAGTACTTC. It codes for CASSYSTGAQETQYF.

The rearrangement uses TRBV4-1 and TRBJ2-7; D possibly corresponds to TRBD1 (6 bases). V lost 5 bases, J lost 0 bases, and 14 bases lay in between. The germline V gene encodes CDR1 MGHRA and CDR2 YSYEKL. The CDR3 is 15 residues long. This chain's CDR3 is CASSSHRETSYEQYF. The CDR3 DNA is TGCGCCAGCAGCTCTCACAGGGAAACCTCCTACGAGCAGTACTTC.

The chain has TRBV20-1 and TRBJ2-7; TRBD1 or TRBD2 may be the D gene (6 bases each). Germline values: CDR1 DFQATT, CDR2 SNEGSKA (reference sequence). The V end was cut by 5 bases, the J end by 12 bases, with 14 bases between. This CDR3 comprises 10 residues. The CDR3 spells CSAEGGLGYF. The CDR3 DNA follows: TGCAGTGCTGAAGGGGGGCTGGGGTACTTC.

This CDR3 is CASSPQGTGSLSGANVLTF. In DNA, the CDR3 is TGCGCCAGCAGCCCCCAAGGAACAGGTTCTCTTTCTGGGGCCAACGTCCTGACTTTC. The chain joins TRBV5-1 to TRBJ2-6, with D tentatively TRBD1 (5 bases). The CDR3 extends over 19 amino acids. The germline CDR1 and CDR2 sequences are SGHRS and YFSETQ. The ends were cut back, 4 bases at V and 1 base at J, with 21 bases in the middle.

V gene TRBV7-8 combines with J gene TRBJ2-1; 14 bases map to TRBD2. The germline CDR1 and CDR2 sequences are SGHVS and FQNEAQ. Trimming took 5 bases from V and 5 from J; bases not matched to a gene: 8. The CDR3 totals 17 residues. The CDR3 sequence is CASSLGTSGRRDNEQFF. CDR3 coding DNA: TGTGCCAGCAGCCTAGGGACTAGCGGGAGACGGGACAATGAGCAGTTCTTC.

The gene calls are TRBV6-1 and TRBJ1-5; possibly TRBD1 for D (5 bases). CDR1 MNHNS and CDR2 SASEGT come from the germline V gene. V lost 7 bases, J lost 4 bases, and 17 bases lay in between. This CDR3 is 15 amino acids long. The CDR3 DNA sequence: TGTGCCAGCACCCTAGCAGACAGCCCGAATCAGCCCCAGCATTTT. The encoded protein is CASTLADSPNQPQHF.

The chain links TRBV2 to TRBJ2-7; TRBD2 aligns across 7 bases. Per the germline V gene, CDR1 is SNHLY and CDR2 is FYNNEI. Unmatched junction bases numbered 13, after V lost 8 bases and J lost 3 bases. The CDR3 runs to 15 residues. The CDR3 coding sequence is TGTGCCAGCGGAGCATCCGGGACTAAAATCTACGAGCAGTACTTC. It yields the protein CASGASGTKIYEQYF.

The chain links TRBV11-3 to TRBJ2-4; either TRBD1 or TRBD2 may fit D (6 bases each). The V and J ends lost 0 bases and 9 bases respectively, with 18 bases between them. Germline-derived CDR1 and CDR2 are SGHNT and YENEEA. The CDR3 is 16 residues long. CDR3 amino acids: CASSLEGGAGVGIQYF. CDR3 in DNA: TGTGCCAGCAGCTTAGAAGGCGGGGCAGGGGTCGGCATTCAGTACTTC.

This chain connects TRBV28 to TRBJ2-3; TRBD1 aligns across 10 bases. The trim removed 7 bases at V and 3 bases at J, leaving 13 bases unmatched. The CDR3 is 17 residues long. Germline values: CDR1 MDHEN, CDR2 SYDVKM. CDR3 bases: TGTGCCAGCAACCCTCAACGGACAGGGGGTAGAACAGATACGCAGTATTTT. It encodes CASNPQRTGGRTDTQYF.

This chain links TRBV7-8 with TRBJ2-1; TRBD2 aligns across 10 bases. V lost 2 bases and J lost 9; bases outside the gene matches: 10. The germline gives CDR1 SGHVS, CDR2 FQNEAQ. CDR3 length equals 16 residues. The CDR3 is CASSLKGSGRAREQFF. In DNA form, the CDR3 reads TGTGCCAGCAGCTTAAAGGGCAGCGGGAGGGCGCGTGAGCAGTTCTTC.